The sequence of this TCR beta chain was determined in a study of cytomegalovirus exposure and HLA in healthy donors. Study as a whole: Earlier, about 180 million T cells were analyzed, and about 120 million unique TCR beta sequences were found among them.

The PCR had 60 Vbeta and 13 Jbeta primers. The assay was immunoSEQ multiplex PCR, and TCRdb's table has in-frame clones only and misses some. The sample lists approximately 110,000 clones; roughly 80% were seen once. Looked up from germline, CDR1 is MNHEY and CDR2 is SVGAGI. The CDR3 spans 16 residues. Trimming removed 2 bases from V and 3 bases from J, with 17 bases in between. Study observations and caveats: V- and J-gene trimming of TCR beta was linked (in a later analysis) to a missense DCLRE1C variant. Reports state that TCR beta sequences accurately predicted most subjects' HLA-A and HLA-B alleles. It was only CMV serostatus that was available as immune exposure information.

With regard to this clone: The antigen is unknown.

This clonotype originated in a female donor in good health and CMV-seropositive. The J gene is TRBJ2-7, the V gene TRBV6-5; D remains ambiguous. The sequenced sample was PBMCs. CDR3 residues: CASSYEPPAGYYEQYF. The CDR3 region has the DNA TGTGCCAGCAGTTACGAACCCCCCGCAGGATACTACGAGCAGTACTTC.